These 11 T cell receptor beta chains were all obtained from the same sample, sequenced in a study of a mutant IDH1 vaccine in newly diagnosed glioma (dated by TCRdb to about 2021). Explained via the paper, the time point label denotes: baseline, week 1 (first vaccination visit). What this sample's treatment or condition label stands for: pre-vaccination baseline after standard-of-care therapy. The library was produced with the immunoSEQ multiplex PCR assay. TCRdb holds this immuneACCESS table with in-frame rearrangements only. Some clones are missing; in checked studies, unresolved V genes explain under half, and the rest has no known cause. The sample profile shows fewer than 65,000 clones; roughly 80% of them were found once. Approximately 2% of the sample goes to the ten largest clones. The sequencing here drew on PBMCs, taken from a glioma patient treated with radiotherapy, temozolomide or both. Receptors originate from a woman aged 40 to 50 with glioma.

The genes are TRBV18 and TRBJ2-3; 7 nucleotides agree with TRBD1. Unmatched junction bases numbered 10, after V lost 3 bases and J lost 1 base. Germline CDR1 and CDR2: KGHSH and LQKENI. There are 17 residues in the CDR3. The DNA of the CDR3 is TGTGCCAGCTCACCCACCCTCCGGGACAGCGGCACAGATACGCAGTATTTT. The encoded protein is CASSPTLRDSGTDTQYF.

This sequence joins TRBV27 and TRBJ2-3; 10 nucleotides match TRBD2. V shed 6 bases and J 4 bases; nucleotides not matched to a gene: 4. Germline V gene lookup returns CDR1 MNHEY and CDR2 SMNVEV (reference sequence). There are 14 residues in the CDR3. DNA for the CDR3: TGTGCCAGCAGGCGGACTAGCGGATCAGATACGCAGTATTTT. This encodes CASRRTSGSDTQYF.

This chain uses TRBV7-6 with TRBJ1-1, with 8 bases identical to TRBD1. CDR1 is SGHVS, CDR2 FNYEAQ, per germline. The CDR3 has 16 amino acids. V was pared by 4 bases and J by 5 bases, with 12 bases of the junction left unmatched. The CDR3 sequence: CASSSNRGGMGTEAFF. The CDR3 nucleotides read TGTGCCAGCAGCTCTAACAGGGGGGGAATGGGGACTGAAGCTTTCTTT.

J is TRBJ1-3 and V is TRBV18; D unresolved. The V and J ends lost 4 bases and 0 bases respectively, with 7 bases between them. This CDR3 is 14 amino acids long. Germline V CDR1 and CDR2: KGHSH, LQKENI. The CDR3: CASSLRDSGNTIYF. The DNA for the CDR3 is TGTGCCAGCTCACTCCGGGACTCTGGAAACACCATATATTTT.

The DNA for the CDR3 is TGTGCCAGCAGTTACTCAGGGGGGCATGGCACCGGGGAGCTGTTTTTT. Residues: CASSYSGGHGTGELFF. The chain uses TRBV6-6 and TRBJ2-2, with D perhaps given as TRBD1 or TRBD2 (6 bases each). The V end was cut by 0 bases, the J end by 4 bases, with 12 bases between. The CDR3 length is 16 residues. Per the germline V gene, CDR1 is MNHNY and CDR2 is SVGAGI (reference sequence).

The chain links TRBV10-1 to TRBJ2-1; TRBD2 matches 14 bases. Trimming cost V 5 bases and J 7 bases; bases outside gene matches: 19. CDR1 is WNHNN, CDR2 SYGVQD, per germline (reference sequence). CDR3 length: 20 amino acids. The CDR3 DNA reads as TGCGCCAGCAGTCAAACCCGGACTAGCGGGGGGTCCTATTTGGGGAATGAGCAGTTCTTC. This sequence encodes CASSQTRTSGGSYLGNEQFF.

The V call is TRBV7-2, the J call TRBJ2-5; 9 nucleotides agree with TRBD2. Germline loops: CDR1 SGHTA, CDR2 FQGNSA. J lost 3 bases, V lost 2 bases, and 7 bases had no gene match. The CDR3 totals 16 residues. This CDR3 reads CASSLWVAGAKETQYF. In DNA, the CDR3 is TGTGCCAGCAGCTTATGGGTAGCGGGGGCGAAAGAGACCCAGTACTTC.

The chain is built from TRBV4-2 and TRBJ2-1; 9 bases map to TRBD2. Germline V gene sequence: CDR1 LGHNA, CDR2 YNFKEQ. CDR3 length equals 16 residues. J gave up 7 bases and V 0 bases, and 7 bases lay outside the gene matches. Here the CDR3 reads CASSQDWRGGRNEQFF. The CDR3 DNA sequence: TGTGCCAGCAGCCAAGATTGGCGGGGGGGCCGGAATGAGCAGTTCTTC.

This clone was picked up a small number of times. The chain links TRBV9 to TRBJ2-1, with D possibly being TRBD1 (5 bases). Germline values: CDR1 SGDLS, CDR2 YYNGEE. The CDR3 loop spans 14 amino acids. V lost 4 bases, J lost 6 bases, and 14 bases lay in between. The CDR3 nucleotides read TGTGCCAGCAGCCCCCGGACATATTCCAATGAGCAGTTCTTC. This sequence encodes CASSPRTYSNEQFF.

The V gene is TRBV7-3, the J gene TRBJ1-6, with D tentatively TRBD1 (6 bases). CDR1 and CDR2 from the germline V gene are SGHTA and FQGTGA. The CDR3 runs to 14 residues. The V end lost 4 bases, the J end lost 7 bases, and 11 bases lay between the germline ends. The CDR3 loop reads CASSSGQPNSPLHF. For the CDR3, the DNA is TGTGCCAGCAGCTCCGGACAGCCGAATTCACCCCTCCACTTT.

The CDR3 here is CASKSDRVNTEAFF. CDR3 DNA: TGTGCCAGCAAAAGTGATAGGGTCAACACTGAAGCTTTCTTT. This chain connects TRBV6-4 to TRBJ1-1; D ambiguous. Between the trimmed V and J ends, which lost 7 bases and 2 bases, there was a span of 14 bases. CDR3 length: 14 residues. The germline gives CDR1 MRHNA, CDR2 SNTAGT.